This T cell receptor beta chain was recovered during a study of cytomegalovirus exposure and HLA in healthy donors. Use of 60 Vbeta and 13 Jbeta primers characterized the PCR. Clones were read by immunoSEQ multiplex PCR, and TCRdb kept only the in-frame ones, dropping some. Among around 100,000 clones, 60% to 80% were seen once, and the ten largest hold roughly 9.6%. The CDR3 spans 14 residues. V lost 5 bases and J lost 8, with 13 bases in between. Looked up from germline, CDR1 is SGHTA and CDR2 is FQGTGA. Sequenced input: PBMCs. This TCR was sampled from a male donor in good health and CMV-seropositive. The chain joins TRBV7-3 to TRBJ1-6, with a weak D call TRBD1 (5 bases). The CDR3 DNA reads as TGTGCCAGCAGCCCCCTCGGGGGGGATTCACCCCTCCACTTT. Translating it yields CASSPLGGDSPLHF.